What follows are 18 T cell receptor beta chains derived from one specimen sequenced in a study of blood T cell repertoires in COVID-19. Produced via immunoSEQ multiplex PCR; TCRdb's table is partial and in-frame only. In the table there are hundreds of thousands of clones, around 87% of which are singletons. The sample was peripheral blood. The receptors here all came from a man between 70 and 80 years old with acute or convalescent COVID-19.

The chain combines TRBV7-2 with TRBJ2-7; TRBD2 agrees at 9 bases. Looked up from germline, CDR1 is SGHTA and CDR2 is FQGNSA. Unmatched junction bases numbered 4, after V lost 5 bases and J lost 2 bases. This CDR3 comprises 14 residues. Here the CDR3 DNA reads TGTGCCAGCAGCGCCCGACTAGCGGCCTACGAGCAGTACTTC. Translation: CASSARLAAYEQYF. The full variable domain, in which reference TRBV7-2 and TRBJ2-7 provide the parts outside the CDR3, is GAGVSQSPSNKVTEKGKDVELRCDPISGHTALYWYRQSLGQGLEFLIYFQGNSAPDKSGLPSDRFSAERTGGSVSTLTIQRTQQEDSAVYLCASSARLAAYEQYFGPGTRLTVT.

This clone has only one observation. CDR3 in amino acids: CASSRTRPQLNIQYF. In DNA, the CDR3 is TGTGCCAGCAGTCGGACTAGACCCCAACTGAACATTCAGTACTTC. J is TRBJ2-4 and V is TRBV28; 7 positions match TRBD2. This CDR3 comprises 15 residues. The germline gives CDR1 MDHEN, CDR2 SYDVKM. The V gene end was trimmed by 5 bases and the J gene end by 7 bases; junction bases not matched to a gene: 11.

The V call is TRBV29-1, the J call TRBJ1-5, with 9 bases fitting TRBD1. In germline, CDR1 is SQVTM, CDR2 ANQGSEA. CDR3 length: 13 residues. J gave up 4 bases and V 4 bases, and 2 bases lay outside the gene matches. The CDR3 DNA sequence: TGCAGCGTTGGACAGGGGGAGAATCAGCCCCAGCATTTT. Translated: CSVGQGENQPQHF.

J is TRBJ2-5 and V is TRBV27; 9 bases map to TRBD1. Germline values: CDR1 MNHEY, CDR2 SMNVEV (reference sequence). Unmatched junction bases numbered 11, after V lost 8 bases and J lost 4 bases. The CDR3 is 15 residues long. CDR3 nucleotide sequence: TGTGCCAGCGCCCGCGCCGGGACAGGGACAGAGACCCAGTACTTC. Its protein product is CASARAGTGTETQYF.

The V and J genes are TRBV19 and TRBJ1-3; D is possibly TRBD1 (5 bases). Germline V gives CDR1 LNHDA, CDR2 SQIVND (reference sequence). V gave up 4 bases and J gave up 4 bases, with 14 bases separating them. This CDR3 comprises 15 residues. The CDR3 loop reads CASSTGGYLGNTIYF. The CDR3, as DNA: TGTGCCAGTAGTACCGGGGGTTATCTCGGAAACACCATATATTTT.

In DNA form, the CDR3 reads TGTGCCAGCAGTCCATATATAGCGGGAGGACTCACAGATACGCAGTATTTT. Encoded protein: CASSPYIAGGLTDTQYF. This sequence joins TRBV28 and TRBJ2-3, with 10 positions matching TRBD2. This CDR3 contains 17 residues. Germline V gives CDR1 MDHEN, CDR2 SYDVKM. V dropped 5 bases and J dropped 2; count of bases not matched to a gene: 10. The variable domain in full, with the rest retrieved from reference TRBV28 and TRBJ2-3, is DVKVTQSSRYLVKRTGEKVFLECVQDMDHENMFWYRQDPGLGLRLIYFSYDVKMKEKGDIPEGYSVSREKKERFSLILESASTNQTSMYLCASSPYIAGGLTDTQYFGPGTRLTVL.

This rearrangement joins TRBV5-4 to TRBJ1-2; unclear D gene. The CDR3 has 15 residues. The germline V gene has CDR1 SGHNT and CDR2 YYREEE (reference sequence). V was shortened by 1 base and J by 7 bases, with 17 bases between the two germline ends. The CDR3 region is CASSLTGRRGSGYTF. CDR3 DNA sequence: TGTGCCAGCAGCTTGACGGGGAGGCGCGGTAGTGGCTACACCTTC.

The chain carries TRBV6-2 or TRBV6-3 and TRBJ1-1; TRBD1 agrees at 8 bases. The trim removed 5 bases at V and 0 bases at J, leaving 11 bases unmatched. Germline CDR1 and CDR2: MNHEY and SVGEGT. The CDR3 length is 17 residues. CDR3 bases: TGTGCCAGCAGTCTTGACAGGGGAAGCGCTATGAACACTGAAGCTTTCTTT. Its translation: CASSLDRGSAMNTEAFF.

V gene TRBV7-2 combines with J gene TRBJ2-5; possible D gene TRBD1, 6 bases. V dropped 5 bases and J dropped 2 bases, with 12 bases sitting between them. This CDR3 region has 14 residues. Germline lookup yields CDR1 SGHTA and CDR2 FQGNSA. For the CDR3, the DNA is TGTGCCAGCAGCCATGGACAGCTTCAAGAGACCCAGTACTTC. Its protein is CASSHGQLQETQYF.

The rearrangement joins TRBV12-3 or TRBV12-4 to TRBJ2-7, with D maybe TRBD2 (6 bases). The CDR3 has 13 residues. V shed 2 bases and J shed 4 bases, with 9 bases lying between them. Here the CDR3 reads CASSLSEGYEQYF. For the CDR3, the DNA is TGTGCCAGCAGTTTATCGGAGGGATACGAGCAGTACTTC.

This clone was seen many times. This sequence joins TRBV21-1 and TRBJ2-3; the D call of TRBD2 is as the table states it, not checked on the DNA. TRBV21-1 is a recognized pseudogene. CDR3 length equals 15 residues. CDR3 sequence: CASGPGGARTDTQYF. In DNA, the CDR3 is TGTGCCAGCGGCCCGGGGGGGGCGAGGACAGATACGCAGTATTTT.

V gene TRBV5-1 combines with J gene TRBJ1-5, with 8 bases that match TRBD1. Germline V lookup: CDR1 SGHRS, CDR2 YFSETQ. After removal of 8 bases from V and 2 bases from J, the junction contained 6 bases not matched to a gene. The length of the CDR3 is 14 residues. The CDR3: CARKDRDGNQPQHF. As DNA, the CDR3 is TGCGCCAGAAAGGACAGGGACGGCAATCAGCCCCAGCATTTT.

J is TRBJ2-2 and V is TRBV7-2, with D possibly TRBD1 on 6 matching bases. V was pared by 5 bases and J by 4 bases, with 17 bases between. Germline V lookup: CDR1 SGHTA, CDR2 FQGNSA. The length of the CDR3 is 16 residues. The CDR3 nucleotides are TGTGCCAGCAGCCCCCCGGGACAAGGAATCACCGGGGAGCTGTTTTTT. Amino acid sequence: CASSPPGQGITGELFF.

V usage is TRBV12-3 or TRBV12-4 and J usage is TRBJ2-1; D is unclear. This CDR3 spans 12 amino acids. Trimming removed 6 bases at V and 8 bases at J, with 11 bases between. The CDR3 loop reads CASRSPNYEQFF. The DNA for the CDR3 is TGTGCCAGCAGATCCCCAAACTATGAGCAGTTCTTC.

The chain carries TRBV9 and TRBJ2-5; TRBD2 is a possible D gene (6 bases). Trimming took 4 bases from V and 0 from J, leaving 13 bases between them. This CDR3 is 15 amino acids long. From germline, CDR1 is SGDLS and CDR2 YYNGEE. CDR3 bases: TGTGCCAGCAGCCCCCTGGGGGGTTACCAAGAGACCCAGTACTTC. Translating gives CASSPLGGYQETQYF. The whole variable domain, remainder taken from reference TRBV9 and TRBJ2-5, is DSGVTQTPKHLITATGQRVTLRCSPRSGDLSVYWYQQSLDQGLQFLIQYYNGEERAKGNILERFSAQQFPDLHSELNLSSLELGDSALYFCASSPLGGYQETQYFGPGTRLLVL.

The chain joins TRBV5-5 to TRBJ1-5; the match to TRBD1 covers 10 bases. This CDR3 has 15 amino acids. The V gene's germline CDR1 is SGHKS and CDR2 YYEKEE (reference sequence). V shed 4 bases, J shed 2 bases, and the junction held 3 bases outside the gene matches. Written as DNA, the CDR3 is TGTGCCAGCAGCCCCGGGACAGGGGGCAATCAGCCCCAGCATTTT. It yields the protein CASSPGTGGNQPQHF. Supplemented by reference TRBV5-5 and TRBJ1-5, the full variable domain reads DAGVTQSPTHLIKTRGQQVTLRCSPISGHKSVSWYQQVLGQGPQFIFQYYEKEERGRGNFPDRFSARQFPNYSSELNVNALLLGDSALYLCASSPGTGGNQPQHFGDGTRLSIL.

This chain uses TRBV9 with TRBJ2-3; D is perhaps TRBD2 (7 bases). Germline values: CDR1 SGDLS, CDR2 YYNGEE. V was shortened by 0 bases and J by 2 bases, with 13 bases between the two germline ends. The CDR3 has 16 amino acids. The CDR3 nucleotides are TGTGCCAGCAGCGTAGGTGGGGGGGCCTACACAGATACGCAGTATTTT. Its protein is CASSVGGGAYTDTQYF.

The gene calls are TRBV29-1 and TRBJ1-5; 10 nucleotides align to TRBD1. The V gene's germline CDR1 is SQVTM and CDR2 ANQGSEA. This CDR3 has 14 residues. V lost 7 bases and J lost 10; bases outside the gene matches: 13. The CDR3 loop is CSAREGDRGSPQHF. The CDR3 nucleotides are TGCAGCGCCCGAGAGGGGGACAGGGGTAGTCCCCAGCATTTT.